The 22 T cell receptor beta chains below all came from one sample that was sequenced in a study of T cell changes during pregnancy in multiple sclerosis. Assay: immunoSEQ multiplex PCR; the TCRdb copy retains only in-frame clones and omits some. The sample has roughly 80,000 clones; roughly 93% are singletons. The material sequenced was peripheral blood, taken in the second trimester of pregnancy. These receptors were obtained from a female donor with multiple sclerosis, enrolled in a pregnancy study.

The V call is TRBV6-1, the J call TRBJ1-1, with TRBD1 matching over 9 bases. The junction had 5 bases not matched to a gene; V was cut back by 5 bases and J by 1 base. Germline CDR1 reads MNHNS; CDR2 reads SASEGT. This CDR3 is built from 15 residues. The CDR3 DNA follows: TGTGCCAGCAGTCCGGGACAGGGATGGAACACTGAAGCTTTCTTT. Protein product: CASSPGQGWNTEAFF.

The CDR3 sequence is CASSYLRVATEAFF. The CDR3 region has the DNA TGTGCCAGCAGTTACCTCAGGGTGGCCACTGAAGCTTTCTTT. This chain uses TRBV6-5 with TRBJ1-1; D is perhaps TRBD1 (5 bases). The CDR3 runs to 14 residues. Germline values: CDR1 MNHEY, CDR2 SVGAGI. The V end was cut by 2 bases, the J end by 4 bases, with 11 bases between.

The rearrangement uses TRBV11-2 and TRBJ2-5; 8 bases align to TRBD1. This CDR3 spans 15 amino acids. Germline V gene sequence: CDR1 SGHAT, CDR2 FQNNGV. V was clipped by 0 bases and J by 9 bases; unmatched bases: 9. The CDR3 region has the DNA TGTGCCAGCAGCTTAGATCCGCAGGGGGCTAGGCCCCAGTACTTC. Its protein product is CASSLDPQGARPQYF. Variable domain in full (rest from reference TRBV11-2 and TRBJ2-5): EAGVAQSPRYKIIEKRQSVAFWCNPISGHATLYWYQQILGQGPKLLIQFQNNGVVDDSQLPKDRFSAERLKGVDSTLKIQPAKLEDSAVYLCASSLDPQGARPQYFGPGTRLLVL.

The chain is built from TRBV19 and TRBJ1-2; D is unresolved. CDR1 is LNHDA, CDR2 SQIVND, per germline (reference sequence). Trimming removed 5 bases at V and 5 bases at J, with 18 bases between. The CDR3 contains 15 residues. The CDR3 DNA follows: TGTGCCAGTAGTTCCTCCGGGGTGAGGTGGTATGGCTACACCTTC. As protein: CASSSSGVRWYGYTF.

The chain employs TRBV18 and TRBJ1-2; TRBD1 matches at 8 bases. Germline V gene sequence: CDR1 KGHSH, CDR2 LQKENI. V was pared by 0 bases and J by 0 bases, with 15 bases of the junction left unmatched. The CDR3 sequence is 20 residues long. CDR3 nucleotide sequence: TGTGCCAGCTCACCACCTAATAATCGAGGGGGACAGGCTACTAACTATGGCTACACCTTC. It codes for CASSPPNNRGGQATNYGYTF.

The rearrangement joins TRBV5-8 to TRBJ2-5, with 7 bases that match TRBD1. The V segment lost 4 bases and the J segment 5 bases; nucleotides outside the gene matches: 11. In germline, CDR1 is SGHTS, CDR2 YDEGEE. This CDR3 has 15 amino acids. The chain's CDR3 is CASSEFRGPTETQYF. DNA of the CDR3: TGTGCCAGCAGCGAGTTTAGGGGGCCCACTGAGACCCAGTACTTC.

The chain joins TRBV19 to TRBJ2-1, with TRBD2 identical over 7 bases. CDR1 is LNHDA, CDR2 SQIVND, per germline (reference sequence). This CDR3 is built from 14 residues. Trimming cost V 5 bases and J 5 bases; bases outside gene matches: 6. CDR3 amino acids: CASSSGGLNNEQFF. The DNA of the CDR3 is TGTGCCAGTAGTTCGGGGGGATTAAACAATGAGCAGTTCTTC.

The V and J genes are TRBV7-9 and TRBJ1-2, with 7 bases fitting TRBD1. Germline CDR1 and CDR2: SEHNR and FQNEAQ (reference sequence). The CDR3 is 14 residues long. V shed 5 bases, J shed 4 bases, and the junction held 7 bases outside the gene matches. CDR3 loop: CASSLGDSGYGYTF. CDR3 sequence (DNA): TGTGCCAGCAGCCTTGGGGACAGCGGCTATGGCTACACCTTC.

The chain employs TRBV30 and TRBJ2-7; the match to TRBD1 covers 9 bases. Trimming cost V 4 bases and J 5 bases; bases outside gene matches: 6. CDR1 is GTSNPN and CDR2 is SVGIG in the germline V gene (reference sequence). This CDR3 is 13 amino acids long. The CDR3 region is CAWKGQGPHEQYF. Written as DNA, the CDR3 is TGTGCCTGGAAGGGACAGGGTCCACACGAGCAGTACTTC. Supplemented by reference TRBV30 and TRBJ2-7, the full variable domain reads SQTIHQWPATLVQPVGSPLSLECTVEGTSNPNLYWYRQAAGRGLQLLFYSVGIGQISSEVPQNLSASRPQDRQFILSSKKLLLSDSGFYLCAWKGQGPHEQYFGPGTRLTVT.

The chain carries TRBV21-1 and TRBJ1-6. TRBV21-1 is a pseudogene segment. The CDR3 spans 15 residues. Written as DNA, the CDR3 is TGTGCCAGCAGCAAATTAGCTGGGTTTGGCTCACCCCTCCACTTT. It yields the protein CASSKLAGFGSPLHF.

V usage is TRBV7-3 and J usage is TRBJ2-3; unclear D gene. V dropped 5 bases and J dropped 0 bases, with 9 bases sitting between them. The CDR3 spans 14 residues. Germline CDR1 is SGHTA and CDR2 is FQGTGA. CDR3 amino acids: CASSPDTSTDTQYF. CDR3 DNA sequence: TGTGCCAGCAGCCCCGACACTAGCACAGATACGCAGTATTTT.

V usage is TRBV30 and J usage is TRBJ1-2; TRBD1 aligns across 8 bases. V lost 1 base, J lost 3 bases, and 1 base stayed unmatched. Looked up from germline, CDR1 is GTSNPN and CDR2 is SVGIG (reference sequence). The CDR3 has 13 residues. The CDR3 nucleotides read TGTGCCTGGAGTGGGACAGGGTACTATGGCTACACCTTC. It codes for CAWSGTGYYGYTF.

The CDR3 region is CASSPLVEGYNEQFF. The CDR3 DNA reads as TGTGCCAGTAGTCCCCTGGTAGAGGGCTACAATGAGCAGTTCTTC. The chain recombines TRBV19 with TRBJ2-1; tentative D call: TRBD2 (5 bases). Germline assignment: CDR1 LNHDA and CDR2 SQIVND (reference sequence). V was pared by 5 bases and J by 3 bases, with 14 bases between. The CDR3 is made up of 15 amino acids.

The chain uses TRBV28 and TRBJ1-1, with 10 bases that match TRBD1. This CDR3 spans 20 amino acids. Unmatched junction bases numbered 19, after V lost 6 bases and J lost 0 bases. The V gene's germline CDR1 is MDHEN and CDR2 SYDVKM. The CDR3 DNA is TGTGCCAGCAGCCTAAATAGACAGGGGGCATATCGACATATGAACACTGAAGCTTTCTTT. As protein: CASSLNRQGAYRHMNTEAFF.

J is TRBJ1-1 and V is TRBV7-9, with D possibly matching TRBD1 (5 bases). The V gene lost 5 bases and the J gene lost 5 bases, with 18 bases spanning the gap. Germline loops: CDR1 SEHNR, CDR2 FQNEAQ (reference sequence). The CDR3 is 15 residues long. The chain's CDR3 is CASSPQSGGRTEAFF. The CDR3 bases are TGTGCCAGCAGCCCCCAATCGGGGGGTCGGACTGAAGCTTTCTTT.

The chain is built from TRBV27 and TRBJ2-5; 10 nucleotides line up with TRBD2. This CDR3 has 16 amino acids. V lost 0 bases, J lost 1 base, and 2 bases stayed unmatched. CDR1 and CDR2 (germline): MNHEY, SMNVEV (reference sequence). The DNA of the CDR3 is TGTGCCAGCAGTTTATCGCTAGCGGGGGCCCAAGAGACCCAGTACTTC. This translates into CASSLSLAGAQETQYF.

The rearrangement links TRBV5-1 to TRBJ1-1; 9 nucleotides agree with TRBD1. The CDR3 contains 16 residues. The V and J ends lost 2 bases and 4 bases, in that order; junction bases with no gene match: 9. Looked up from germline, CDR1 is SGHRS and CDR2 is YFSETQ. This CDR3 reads CASSFTGGAGGTEAFF. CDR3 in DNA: TGCGCCAGCAGCTTCACAGGGGGCGCGGGGGGCACTGAAGCTTTCTTT.

The CDR3 DNA reads as TGTGCCAGTAGTTCGATAGCGGGTGGCTACACCTTC. It translates to CASSSIAGGYTF. This chain links TRBV19 with TRBJ1-2; no clear D gene. Trimming took 5 bases from V and 7 from J, leaving 11 bases between them. CDR3 length: 12 residues. Germline V gene sequence: CDR1 LNHDA, CDR2 SQIVND (reference sequence).

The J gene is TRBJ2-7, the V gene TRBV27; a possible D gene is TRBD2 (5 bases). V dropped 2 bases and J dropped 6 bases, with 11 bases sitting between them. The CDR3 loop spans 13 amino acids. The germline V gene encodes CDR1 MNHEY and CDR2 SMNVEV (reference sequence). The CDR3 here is CASSLIQRSEQYF. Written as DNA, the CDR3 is TGTGCCAGCAGTTTAATACAGCGGAGCGAGCAGTACTTC.

CDR3 protein: CASSFAQGGYGYTF. The CDR3 DNA reads TGTGCCAGCAGCTTTGCACAGGGGGGATATGGCTACACCTTC. V gene TRBV5-4 combines with J gene TRBJ1-2, with 8 bases matching TRBD1. The germline V gene has CDR1 SGHNT and CDR2 YYREEE (reference sequence). V gave up 2 bases and J gave up 5 bases; unmatched junction bases: 5. This CDR3 contains 14 residues. Full variable domain (rest looked up from reference TRBV5-4 and TRBJ1-2): ETGVTQSPTHLIKTRGQQVTLRCSSQSGHNTVSWYQQALGQGPQFIFQYYREEENGRGNFPPRFSGLQFPNYSSELNVNALELDDSALYLCASSFAQGGYGYTFGSGTRLTVV.

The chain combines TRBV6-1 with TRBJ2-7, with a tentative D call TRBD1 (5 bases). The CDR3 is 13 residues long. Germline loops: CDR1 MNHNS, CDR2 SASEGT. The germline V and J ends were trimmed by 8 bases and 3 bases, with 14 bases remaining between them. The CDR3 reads CASVWGAIYEQYF. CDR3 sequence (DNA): TGTGCCAGCGTATGGGGCGCAATCTACGAGCAGTACTTC.

CDR3 sequence (DNA): TGCGCCAGCAGCCAAGGGGACAGTTACGAGCAGTACTTC. Amino acid sequence: CASSQGDSYEQYF. V usage is TRBV4-1 and J usage is TRBJ2-7, with TRBD1 matching over 7 bases. The germline gives CDR1 MGHRA, CDR2 YSYEKL. V lost 1 base and J lost 4; bases outside the gene matches: 1. The CDR3 sequence is 13 residues long.